The 13 T cell receptor beta chains below come from one sample, sequenced in a study of OX40 agonist ivuxolimab in advanced cancers. The data were produced by immunoSEQ multiplex PCR, yet TCRdb's version contains in-frame clones alone and is incomplete. The sample lists more than 75,000 clones, around 85% occurring once. The specimen was CD4+ or CD8+ T cells sorted from blood, collected in a trial of the OX40 agonist ivuxolimab. These receptors were taken from an adult with an advanced solid tumor such as melanoma, head and neck, liver or kidney cancer.

J is TRBJ2-7 and V is TRBV7-3; 8 bases line up with TRBD2. This CDR3 contains 13 residues. Germline CDR1 SGHTA, CDR2 FQGTGA. J lost 3 bases, V lost 5 bases, and 3 bases had no gene match. CDR3 sequence: CASSLTSGYEQYF. The CDR3 DNA reads TGTGCCAGCAGCCTCACTAGCGGCTACGAGCAGTACTTC.

The V gene is TRBV7-6, the J gene TRBJ2-6; no definite D call. V lost 4 bases, J lost 0 bases, and 10 bases lay in between. Germline assignment: CDR1 SGHVS and CDR2 FNYEAQ. CDR3 length: 16 residues. The CDR3: CASSSPWDSGANVLTF. DNA for the CDR3: TGTGCCAGCAGCTCACCCTGGGACTCTGGGGCCAACGTCCTGACTTTC.

This CDR3 reads CASSSGQYNEQFF. The CDR3 region has the DNA TGTGCCAGCAGCTCGGGACAGTACAATGAGCAGTTCTTC. V is TRBV11-1 and J is TRBJ2-1; 7 bases align to TRBD1. Trimming cost V 4 bases and J 4 bases; bases outside gene matches: 1. The germline gives CDR1 SGHAT, CDR2 FQDESV (reference sequence). The CDR3 covers 13 residues.

The chain is built from TRBV18 and TRBJ2-1; TRBD2 agrees at 7 bases. With V trimmed by 2 bases and J by 3 bases, 7 bases remained unmatched. The CDR3 has 16 amino acids. Germline lookup yields CDR1 KGHSH and CDR2 LQKENI. DNA of the CDR3: TGTGCCAGCTCACCAGCGCTGGCGGGAGACTACAATGAGCAGTTCTTC. As protein: CASSPALAGDYNEQFF.

The sample holds one count of this clone. This chain connects TRBV4-1 to TRBJ2-1; D possibly matches TRBD1 or TRBD2 (5 bases each). The V gene lost 1 base and the J gene lost 8 bases, with 27 bases spanning the gap. Germline loops: CDR1 MGHRA, CDR2 YSYEKL. The CDR3 length is 19 residues. The CDR3 bases are TGCGCCAGCAGCCAAGTTGGGGACCCCCCCATGCCCGGAGTCGATGAGCAGTTCTTC. This translates into CASSQVGDPPMPGVDEQFF.

J is TRBJ2-7 and V is TRBV10-3; D is possibly TRBD2 (5 bases). The CDR3 has 13 residues. Germline V gene data show CDR1 as ENHRY and CDR2 as SYGVKD. V was pared by 3 bases and J by 3 bases, with 9 bases between. This CDR3 is CAISENGGYEQYF. CDR3 coding DNA: TGTGCCATCAGTGAAAACGGAGGCTACGAGCAGTACTTC.

The chain uses TRBV7-8 and TRBJ2-5; D not resolved. This CDR3 has 15 residues. Trimming shortened V by 0 bases and J by 7 bases, and 15 bases separated the two germline ends. Germline lookup yields CDR1 SGHVS and CDR2 FQNEAQ. CDR3 in DNA: TGTGCCAGCAGCTTAGCCAGACTCGTCCTCCGGACCCAGTACTTC. As protein: CASSLARLVLRTQYF.

This clone was observed a few times. The chain carries TRBV5-1 and TRBJ1-6; 11 bases agree with TRBD1. Germline lookup yields CDR1 SGHRS and CDR2 YFSETQ. This CDR3 region has 14 residues. V dropped 3 bases and J dropped 9; count of bases not matched to a gene: 2. CDR3 coding DNA: TGCGCCAGCAGCTCCGGGACAGGGGGTTCACCCCTCCACTTT. Protein sequence: CASSSGTGGSPLHF.

This rearrangement joins TRBV28 to TRBJ1-6; D is perhaps TRBD1 (5 bases). V shed 7 bases and J shed 2 bases, with 15 bases lying between them. The CDR3 loop spans 16 amino acids. Germline V gene sequence: CDR1 MDHEN, CDR2 SYDVKM. The CDR3 DNA is TGTGCCAGCAAGCTGGGGGGTGCTACCTATAATTCACCCCTCCACTTT. Amino acid sequence: CASKLGGATYNSPLHF.

This chain uses TRBV10-3 with TRBJ2-1, with 9 bases that match TRBD2. The CDR3 is 14 residues long. V shed 8 bases, J shed 3 bases, and the junction held 5 bases outside the gene matches. Germline loops: CDR1 ENHRY, CDR2 SYGVKD. The CDR3 loop is CAIASGTVYNEQFF. The CDR3 DNA is TGTGCCATCGCTAGCGGGACTGTCTACAATGAGCAGTTCTTC.

The V gene is TRBV10-1, the J gene TRBJ2-3, with D maybe TRBD2 (6 bases). CDR3 length: 14 residues. The germline CDR1 and CDR2 sequences are WNHNN and SYGVQD (reference sequence). V was clipped by 6 bases and J by 0 bases, with 10 bases between them. In nucleotides, the CDR3 is TGCGCCAGCAGCCTCGGGGGAAGCACAGATACGCAGTATTTT. This sequence encodes CASSLGGSTDTQYF.

This chain uses TRBV5-1 with TRBJ1-1; D unclear. Germline V lookup: CDR1 SGHRS, CDR2 YFSETQ. The CDR3 consists of 14 residues. Trimming removed 2 bases at V and 3 bases at J, with 11 bases between. The CDR3 DNA reads TGCGCCAGCAGCTTTATAGGACTAGACACTGAAGCTTTCTTT. Its protein is CASSFIGLDTEAFF.

The chain combines TRBV4-1 with TRBJ1-1; D call uncertain. The CDR3 is 12 residues long. The V gene lost 5 bases and the J gene lost 11 bases, with 15 bases spanning the gap. Germline V gene lookup returns CDR1 MGHRA and CDR2 YSYEKL. The CDR3 nucleotides are TGCGCCAGCAGCTCCGAGGGTGGTCGGGCTTTCTTT. Translation gives CASSSEGGRAFF.